The clone carrying this T cell receptor (beta chain) showed up many times. At one end, the junction sequence differs from germline, possibly due to a read error. Germline V gives CDR1 SGHRS, CDR2 YFSETQ. This CDR3 region has 14 residues. The sample originates from a study of T cells after yellow fever vaccination. TCRdb recomputed calls from the 5' RACE reads with MiXCR, one row per CDR3 protein. Here the sample spans hundreds of thousands of distinct CDR3 sequences, approximately 4% being singletons. The chain couples TRBV5-1 to TRBJ2-3; D is ambiguous. This material consisted of PBMCs, taken 5 days after the yellow fever booster vaccination. This TCR derives from a young man who received the YFV17D yellow fever vaccine. CDR3 nucleotide sequence: TGCGCCAGCAGTTTGGCACCGATAACAGATACGCAGTATTTT. It codes for CASSLAPITDTQYF.